The rows below give T cell receptor beta chains drawn from one sample of a study of blood T cells in healthy people across ages. TCRdb independently ran MiXCR on the 5' RACE reads; one entry per CDR3 protein. The table has about 680,000 distinct CDR3 sequences, around 45% seen once. Sequencing input: blood. The receptors originated from a woman in her fifties or sixties in good health. Each CDR3 is given with its conserved first and last residue.

V gene: TRBV3-1
CDR3 protein: CASSQQTRNLSPLHF

V gene: TRBV29-1
CDR3 protein: CSVEPRAYNEQFF

V gene: TRBV6-2/TRBV6-3
CDR3 protein: CASSSAETQYF

V gene: TRBV5-1
CDR3 protein: CASSGSGDRTDTQYF

V gene: TRBV28
CDR3 protein: CGTGTGGVEQYF

V gene: TRBV7-2
CDR3 protein: CASAQGSSYNEQFF

V gene: TRBV28
CDR3 protein: CASSARGGGSYEQYF

V gene: TRBV27
CDR3 protein: CASSWGRNSPLHF

V gene: TRBV7-3
CDR3 protein: CASSVTSGRASNEQFF

V gene: TRBV7-8
CDR3 protein: CASHERGYSYNEQYF

V gene: TRBV25-1
CDR3 protein: CASSDRGGYGYTF

V gene: TRBV2
CDR3 protein: CASSESGGGGTEAFF

V gene: TRBV7-9
CDR3 protein: CASSLGGGGNTEAFF

V gene: TRBV27
CDR3 protein: CASSSYRGKETQYF

V gene: TRBV20-1
CDR3 protein: CSAPDGAYNEQFF

V gene: TRBV29-1
CDR3 protein: CSVRDTSQETQYF

V gene: TRBV9
CDR3 protein: CASGATGNTGELFF

V gene: TRBV28
CDR3 protein: CASSLPGGRGKETQYF

V gene: TRBV10-3
CDR3 protein: CAIRAGSSGANVLAF

V gene: TRBV3-1
CDR3 protein: CASSQGVRGVETQYF

V gene: TRBV9
CDR3 protein: CASSQTVMNTEAFF

V gene: TRBV24-1
CDR3 protein: CATSDFTGGPNNEQFF

V gene: TRBV25-1
CDR3 protein: CASSSAYFYNEQFF

V gene: TRBV7-9
CDR3 protein: CASSLGRAIEKLFF

V gene: TRBV29-1
CDR3 protein: CSVTGDYGYTF

V gene: TRBV20-1
CDR3 protein: CSARPPGQLNNSPLHF

V gene: TRBV7-2
CDR3 protein: CASSLDGFLTDTQYF

V gene: TRBV10-3
CDR3 protein: CAISLEGYGYTF

V gene: TRBV12-3/TRBV12-4
CDR3 protein: CASSLTSGHYNEQFF

V gene: TRBV27
CDR3 protein: CASNAKRQGLYNEQFF

V gene: TRBV4-1
CDR3 protein: CASSQESTSGAKNIQYF

V gene: TRBV29-1
CDR3 protein: CSGGQGGTDTQYF

V gene: TRBV12-3/TRBV12-4
CDR3 protein: CASSIGLANEQFF

V gene: TRBV28
CDR3 protein: CASSRRRDGTEAFF

V gene: TRBV7-2
CDR3 protein: CASSTLGGDYGYTF

V gene: TRBV5-1
CDR3 protein: CASRTWIGLAGVVPTYEQYF

V gene: TRBV7-2
CDR3 protein: CASSTGPNQPQHF

V gene: TRBV25-1
CDR3 protein: CAGSPRTGQETQYF

V gene: TRBV5-1
CDR3 protein: CASSYGTSEETQYF

V gene: TRBV20-1
CDR3 protein: CSALRTSGIYEQYF

V gene: TRBV29-1
CDR3 protein: CSVGAQLTEAFF

V gene: TRBV29-1
CDR3 protein: CSVEVVRRDSEAFF

V gene: TRBV18
CDR3 protein: CASSPPSGGVETQYF

V gene: TRBV10-3
CDR3 protein: CAISAGGEQYF

V gene: TRBV7-3
CDR3 protein: CASSRLAGGFYEQYF

V gene: TRBV18
CDR3 protein: CASSRNEGGQYF

V gene: TRBV28
CDR3 protein: CATHTGIIYEQYF

V gene: TRBV20-1
CDR3 protein: CSATQGSNQPQHF

V gene: TRBV12-3/TRBV12-4
CDR3 protein: CASRAPGTILEQFF

V gene: TRBV7-2
CDR3 protein: CASSRLGDTQYF

V gene: TRBV14
CDR3 protein: CASSRGEAYEQYF

V gene: TRBV10-3
CDR3 protein: CAIRRVGGDYNEQFF

V gene: TRBV21-1
CDR3 protein: CASSKAPSPILYEQYF

V gene: TRBV7-9
CDR3 protein: CASSVGQGLSYEQYF

V gene: TRBV7-2
CDR3 protein: CASSPGQGGQYGYTF

V gene: TRBV25-1
CDR3 protein: CASSRATYNEQFF